This passage covers 28 T cell receptor beta chains from one sample sequenced in a study of blood T cell repertoires in COVID-19. Libraries were prepared by immunoSEQ multiplex PCR; TCRdb keeps only in-frame clonotypes and omits some of them. The sample contains roughly 340,000 clones, over 75% of which appear only once. Sequencing was performed on PBMCs or T cells enriched from blood (not recorded which). These receptors originate from a man aged 35 to 55 in a cohort exposed to, infected with or recovered from COVID-19 (not recorded which).

This clone was seen a few times. CDR3 residues: CASSSLTSGRRDEQYF. The CDR3 nucleotides read TGCGCCAGCAGCTCCCTTACTAGCGGGAGACGAGACGAGCAGTACTTC. The chain employs TRBV5-1 and TRBJ2-7; 11 positions agree with TRBD2. Germline V gene data show CDR1 as SGHRS and CDR2 as YFSETQ. V was pared by 3 bases and J by 5 bases, with 10 bases of the junction left unmatched. This CDR3 is 16 amino acids long.

This clone was picked up one time. CDR3 DNA sequence: TGTGCCTGGAGTCAACAGACTAACTATGGCTACACCTTC. It specifies CAWSQQTNYGYTF. The chain is built from TRBV30 and TRBJ1-2; D remains ambiguous. The CDR3 spans 13 residues. Looked up from germline, CDR1 is GTSNPN and CDR2 is SVGIG (reference sequence). The ends were cut back, 2 bases at V and 0 bases at J, with 7 bases in the middle.

The V call is TRBV10-2, the J call TRBJ2-1, with 8 positions matching TRBD1. This CDR3 spans 13 amino acids. Germline CDR1 WSHSY, CDR2 SAAADI. Germline trimming cut 8 bases from V and 6 bases from J; bases unmatched to any gene: 6. CDR3 loop: CASSDRVINEQFF. For the CDR3, the DNA is TGCGCCAGCTCGGACAGGGTAATCAATGAGCAGTTCTTC.

This chain connects TRBV4-2 to TRBJ1-5; 7 positions agree with TRBD1. J gave up 4 bases and V 4 bases, and 4 bases lay outside the gene matches. Germline V gene sequence: CDR1 LGHNA, CDR2 YNFKEQ. This CDR3 is built from 14 residues. CDR3 residues: CASSPGTENQPQHF. CDR3 sequence (DNA): TGTGCCAGCAGCCCCGGGACAGAAAATCAGCCCCAGCATTTT.

This chain links TRBV3-1 (or the pseudogene TRBV3-2) with TRBJ2-1; no clear D gene. Germline V gives CDR1 LGHDT, CDR2 YNNKEL (reference sequence). This CDR3 spans 13 amino acids. Between the trimmed V and J ends, which lost 3 bases and 9 bases, there was a span of 12 bases. The CDR3: CASSHTSVIEQFF. The CDR3 bases are TGTGCCAGCAGCCATACCAGCGTCATTGAGCAGTTCTTC.

This clone has only one observation. V gene TRBV6-5 combines with J gene TRBJ1-1; D may be TRBD1 (6 bases). V was shortened by 8 bases and J by 1 base, with 8 bases between the two germline ends. The germline V gene encodes CDR1 MNHEY and CDR2 SVGAGI. This CDR3 region has 12 residues. The chain's CDR3 is CASEDRNTEAFF. CDR3 sequence (DNA): TGTGCCAGCGAGGACAGGAACACTGAAGCTTTCTTT.

V gene TRBV24-1 combines with J gene TRBJ2-5; TRBD2 matches 7 bases. Trimming cost V 2 bases and J 4 bases; bases outside gene matches: 12. The CDR3 consists of 17 residues. Germline V gives CDR1 KGHDR, CDR2 SFDVKD. The CDR3 DNA follows: TGTGCCACCAGTGATTCCAGGTCTAGCGGAGCGCCAGAGACCCAGTACTTC. Translation gives CATSDSRSSGAPETQYF.

The V call is TRBV2, the J call TRBJ1-5; D is unclear. Germline V CDR1 and CDR2: SNHLY, FYNNEI. This CDR3 is built from 15 residues. Trimming removed 4 bases at V and 0 bases at J, with 10 bases between. The CDR3 DNA reads TGTGCCAGCAGTGTGGAGGGCTTTAGCAATCAGCCCCAGCATTTT. Residues: CASSVEGFSNQPQHF.

The CDR3 DNA follows: TGTGCCAGCAGCCCCCGTATCGGACTAGCGGGAGACAATGAGCAGTTCTTC. It translates to CASSPRIGLAGDNEQFF. The rearrangement links TRBV7-6 to TRBJ2-1; 13 bases match TRBD2. This CDR3 spans 17 amino acids. V was pared by 5 bases and J by 5 bases, with 9 bases of the junction left unmatched. Germline-derived CDR1 and CDR2 are SGHVS and FNYEAQ.

This clone has more than one count but fewer than ten. The V gene is TRBV3-1 (or the pseudogene TRBV3-2), the J gene TRBJ2-7; the match to TRBD2 covers 8 bases. The V gene end was trimmed by 1 base and the J gene end by 4 bases; junction bases not matched to a gene: 3. Germline CDR1 LGHDT, CDR2 YNNKEL (reference sequence). The CDR3 is 14 amino acids. The CDR3 DNA follows: TGTGCCAGCAGCCAAGCAGGCGGGGGGTACGAGCAGTACTTC. Its translation: CASSQAGGGYEQYF.

The rearrangement uses TRBV7-2 and TRBJ2-3, with TRBD2 matching over 15 bases. After removal of 5 bases from V and 8 bases from J, the junction contained 5 bases not matched to a gene. There are 15 residues in the CDR3. From germline, CDR1 is SGHTA and CDR2 FQGNSA. CDR3 region: CASSTGLAGGGTQYF. The CDR3 nucleotides are TGTGCCAGCAGCACAGGACTAGCGGGAGGGGGTACGCAGTATTTT.

The rearrangement uses TRBV28 and TRBJ1-1; D is undetermined. CDR3 size: 14 residues. The V end was cut by 2 bases, the J end by 0 bases, with 7 bases between. The germline gives CDR1 MDHEN, CDR2 SYDVKM. The CDR3 sequence: CASSLNSLNTEAFF. The CDR3 DNA reads TGTGCCAGCAGTTTAAACAGCCTGAACACTGAAGCTTTCTTT. The variable domain in full, with the rest retrieved from reference TRBV28 and TRBJ1-1, is DVKVTQSSRYLVKRTGEKVFLECVQDMDHENMFWYRQDPGLGLRLIYFSYDVKMKEKGDIPEGYSVSREKKERFSLILESASTNQTSMYLCASSLNSLNTEAFFGQGTRLTVV.

This clone appeared once. V usage is TRBV29-1 and J usage is TRBJ1-2; the D is unclear. V was cut by 4 bases and J by 7 bases, with 13 bases left in between. The germline gives CDR1 SQVTM, CDR2 ANQGSEA. The CDR3 consists of 12 residues. For the CDR3, the DNA is TGCAGCGTTGGGGAGGGTGCCGGTGGCTACACCTTC. Protein sequence: CSVGEGAGGYTF.

The V and J genes are TRBV28 and TRBJ1-6, with TRBD1 identical over 7 bases. This CDR3 has 16 residues. In germline, CDR1 is MDHEN, CDR2 SYDVKM. The trim removed 3 bases at V and 2 bases at J, leaving 4 bases unmatched. The CDR3 DNA sequence: TGTGCCAGCAGTTTGCGACAGGGTACCTATAATTCACCCCTCCACTTT. This sequence encodes CASSLRQGTYNSPLHF.

The rearrangement links TRBV5-1 to TRBJ2-5; 11 nucleotides line up with TRBD1. The CDR3 contains 15 residues. CDR1 is SGHRS, CDR2 YFSETQ, per germline. J gave up 2 bases and V 4 bases, and 4 bases lay outside the gene matches. CDR3 DNA: TGCGCCAGCAGCCTCCGGGACAGGGGGCAAGAGACCCAGTACTTC. Protein: CASSLRDRGQETQYF.

CDR3 residues: CASSSYRGEGEQYF. The CDR3 nucleotides read TGTGCCAGCTCATCCTACAGGGGAGAGGGCGAGCAGTACTTC. V is TRBV18 and J is TRBJ2-7, with 7 bases lining up with TRBD1. The CDR3 is made up of 14 amino acids. CDR1 is KGHSH, CDR2 LQKENI, per germline. V was pared by 5 bases and J by 6 bases, with 10 bases of the junction left unmatched.

The V and J genes are TRBV3-1 (or the pseudogene TRBV3-2) and TRBJ2-7, with 10 bases fitting TRBD2. Trimming removed 2 bases from V and 5 bases from J; junction bases left unmatched: 3. The V gene's germline CDR1 is LGHDT and CDR2 YNNKEL (reference sequence). The CDR3 runs to 14 residues. The CDR3 DNA sequence: TGTGCCAGCAGCCAATTCCTAGCGGGGGACGAGCAGTACTTC. Residues: CASSQFLAGDEQYF.

V gene TRBV9 combines with J gene TRBJ2-1, with TRBD1 matching 10 bases. Germline trimming cut 0 bases from V and 4 bases from J; bases unmatched to any gene: 4. Germline V gives CDR1 SGDLS, CDR2 YYNGEE. This CDR3 spans 16 amino acids. The CDR3 DNA reads as TGTGCCAGCAGCGTAGTTGACAGGGGGCAGTACAATGAGCAGTTCTTC. It translates to CASSVVDRGQYNEQFF.

This clone has more than one count but fewer than ten. V gene TRBV29-1 combines with J gene TRBJ1-1, with 8 bases aligning to TRBD1. The CDR3 has 14 residues. Germline V gives CDR1 SQVTM, CDR2 ANQGSEA. The V and J ends lost 4 bases and 0 bases, in that order; junction bases with no gene match: 4. The CDR3 loop is CSVVRQGLNTEAFF. The CDR3 bases are TGCAGCGTTGTCCGACAGGGGCTGAACACTGAAGCTTTCTTT.

This chain links TRBV7-2 with TRBJ2-1; perhaps TRBD2 as D (5 bases). The CDR3 runs to 14 residues. Trimming left V 3 bases short and J 7 bases short, with 13 bases between. CDR1 is SGHTA, CDR2 FQGNSA, per germline. The CDR3 region is CASSFRTRRNEQFF. The CDR3 coding sequence is TGTGCCAGCAGCTTTCGGACGAGGAGGAATGAGCAGTTCTTC.

This rearrangement joins TRBV30 to TRBJ2-7, with TRBD1 as a possible D gene (6 bases). The CDR3 is made up of 12 amino acids. The V gene's germline CDR1 is GTSNPN and CDR2 SVGIG (reference sequence). Trimming took off 7 bases at V and 1 base at J, with 11 bases between the two ends. This CDR3 is CAYRDISYEQYF. The CDR3 bases are TGTGCCTACCGGGACATATCCTACGAGCAGTACTTC.

The chain combines TRBV19 with TRBJ2-3, with D perhaps TRBD2 (6 bases). With 3 bases removed from V and 0 bases from J, the gap between germline ends came to 16 bases. Germline V gives CDR1 LNHDA, CDR2 SQIVND (reference sequence). There are 17 residues in the CDR3. DNA of the CDR3: TGTGCCAGTAGTATCAGAATGGTAGCGGCTAGCACAGATACGCAGTATTTT. It encodes CASSIRMVAASTDTQYF.

V gene TRBV27 combines with J gene TRBJ2-3; 9 positions agree with TRBD2. This CDR3 is 15 amino acids long. With 8 bases clipped from V and 2 bases from J, the junction kept 8 bases outside the gene matches. Germline lookup yields CDR1 MNHEY and CDR2 SMNVEV (reference sequence). The CDR3 DNA is TGTGCCAGCGGGACTAGCAAACCGAACACAGATACGCAGTATTTT. As protein: CASGTSKPNTDTQYF.

This chain joins TRBV7-2 and TRBJ2-3, with 10 positions matching TRBD2. Germline V gene sequence: CDR1 SGHTA, CDR2 FQGNSA. After removal of 5 bases from V and 3 bases from J, the junction contained 8 bases not matched to a gene. The CDR3 sequence is 16 residues long. CDR3 loop: CASSQPSGSLTDTQYF. The CDR3 region has the DNA TGTGCCAGCAGCCAACCTAGCGGGAGTTTAACAGATACGCAGTATTTT. The whole variable domain, remainder taken from reference TRBV7-2 and TRBJ2-3, is GAGVSQSPSNKVTEKGKDVELRCDPISGHTALYWYRQSLGQGLEFLIYFQGNSAPDKSGLPSDRFSAERTGGSVSTLTIQRTQQEDSAVYLCASSQPSGSLTDTQYFGPGTRLTVL.

The V gene is TRBV14, the J gene TRBJ1-4; 8 bases fit TRBD1. The CDR3 consists of 12 residues. Per the germline V gene, CDR1 is SGHDN and CDR2 is FVKESK. V dropped 3 bases and J dropped 13; count of bases not matched to a gene: 4. The CDR3: CASSHNDRGLFF. CDR3 DNA: TGTGCCAGCAGCCACAACGACAGGGGACTGTTTTTT.

The chain joins TRBV2 to TRBJ1-2; tentatively, D is TRBD1 (6 bases). The germline CDR1 and CDR2 sequences are SNHLY and FYNNEI. The V end was cut by 3 bases, the J end by 2 bases, with 10 bases between. The CDR3 is 14 amino acids. This chain's CDR3 is CASSDRGRNYGYTF. CDR3 DNA sequence: TGTGCCAGCAGTGACAGGGGTCGGAACTATGGCTACACCTTC.

The rearrangement joins TRBV5-1 to TRBJ2-4; D perhaps matches TRBD1 (6 bases). The length of the CDR3 is 13 residues. Germline V gene lookup returns CDR1 SGHRS and CDR2 YFSETQ. V lost 0 bases and J lost 6, with 7 bases in between. CDR3 loop: CASSLGQANIQYF. CDR3 in DNA: TGCGCCAGCAGCTTGGGACAGGCAAACATTCAGTACTTC.

The chain combines TRBV6-5 with TRBJ1-1; no definite D call. Germline V gene lookup returns CDR1 MNHEY and CDR2 SVGAGI. Trimming left V 0 bases short and J 5 bases short, with 10 bases between. This CDR3 has 14 residues. CDR3 protein: CASSYSRMETEAFF. The DNA for the CDR3 is TGTGCCAGCAGTTACTCGCGGATGGAGACTGAAGCTTTCTTT.